Below, 31 T cell receptor beta chains from the same sample are listed, as sequenced in a study of blood T cell repertoires in COVID-19. Measured with immunoSEQ multiplex PCR; TCRdb has only the in-frame clones, and not every one. The data show 250,000 to 300,000 clones, with about 89% seen just once and 0.9% to 1% held by the top ten. The sample taken for sequencing was peripheral blood. These TCRs come from a woman aged 40 to 55 who had recovered from COVID-19.

The chain is built from TRBV15 and TRBJ2-1; the match to TRBD2 covers 8 bases. The CDR3 loop spans 14 amino acids. Germline lookup yields CDR1 LNHNV and CDR2 YYDKDF (reference sequence). V was clipped by 4 bases and J by 9 bases; unmatched bases: 8. The CDR3 region is CATSIRLAGVEQFF. In nucleotides, the CDR3 is TGTGCCACCAGCATTCGGCTAGCGGGCGTTGAGCAGTTCTTC.

This chain uses TRBV7-9 with TRBJ2-7; maybe TRBD2 (7 bases). CDR1 is SEHNR and CDR2 is FQNEAQ in the germline V gene (reference sequence). This CDR3 contains 16 residues. The V and J ends lost 1 base and 2 bases respectively, with 15 bases between them. The CDR3 protein is CASSLGGGGTPYEQYF. The CDR3 DNA reads TGTGCCAGCAGCTTAGGGGGGGGCGGAACCCCCTACGAGCAGTACTTC.

The V and J genes are TRBV3-1 (or the pseudogene TRBV3-2) and TRBJ1-2, with D perhaps matching TRBD1 (5 bases). The V and J ends lost 4 bases and 10 bases respectively, with 19 bases between them. This CDR3 region has 14 residues. Germline CDR1 is LGHDT and CDR2 is YNNKEL (reference sequence). The CDR3 nucleotides read TGTGCCAGCAGCCCCCTAAAGGGGCGCGGAGTCTACACCTTC. Protein sequence: CASSPLKGRGVYTF.

With regard to this clone: The same CDR3 is also encoded by other DNA sequences in this sample. The chain employs TRBV6-5 and TRBJ2-1; a weak D match, TRBD1 (6 bases). The germline V and J ends were trimmed by 5 bases and 4 bases, with 15 bases remaining between them. This CDR3 is built from 15 residues. Germline assignment: CDR1 MNHEY and CDR2 SVGAGI. CDR3 nucleotides: TGTGCCAGCAGTCCGACAGGTTCGTCTTACAATGAGCAGTTCTTC. This encodes CASSPTGSSYNEQFF.

This chain joins TRBV24-1 and TRBJ2-5, with 7 bases lining up with TRBD1. With 4 bases clipped from V and 4 bases from J, the junction kept 11 bases outside the gene matches. In germline, CDR1 is KGHDR, CDR2 SFDVKD. This CDR3 has 16 residues. The CDR3 loop reads CATSDHRQGEGETQYF. CDR3 in DNA: TGTGCCACCAGTGACCACAGACAGGGAGAGGGAGAGACCCAGTACTTC.

This chain joins TRBV12-5 and TRBJ2-1, with 7 bases lining up with TRBD1. The CDR3 has 13 residues. Germline V gives CDR1 LGHNT, CDR2 FRNRAP. J gave up 4 bases and V 9 bases, and 6 bases lay outside the gene matches. The CDR3 DNA is TGTGCTAGCGGGACAGAAATTTACAATGAGCAGTTCTTC. Its protein product is CASGTEIYNEQFF.

As for this clone: A much bigger clone sits one base away, suggesting this may be a read error. This chain connects TRBV5-1 to TRBJ1-1, with 9 bases aligning to TRBD1. The J segment lost 1 base and the V segment lost 3 bases, leaving 1 base of the junction unmatched. CDR1 and CDR2 (germline): SGHRS, YFSETQ. The CDR3 sequence is 14 residues long. CDR3 nucleotide sequence: TGCGCCAGCAGCTGGACAGGGGCGAACACTGAAGCTTTCTTT. Translated: CASSWTGANTEAFF.

This clone was counted a few times. The rearrangement links TRBV18 to TRBJ1-2; D is undetermined. Germline lookup yields CDR1 KGHSH and CDR2 LQKENI. CDR3 length: 14 residues. The V end lost 3 bases, the J end lost 4 bases, and 12 bases lay between the germline ends. CDR3 DNA: TGTGCCAGCTCACCGGGAGGGCAACCCTATGGCTACACCTTC. Translation: CASSPGGQPYGYTF.

The gene calls are TRBV5-6 and TRBJ2-5, with D perhaps TRBD2 (6 bases). This CDR3 contains 14 residues. CDR1 and CDR2 from the germline V gene are SGHDT and YYEEEE. V was shortened by 1 base and J by 2 bases, with 9 bases between the two germline ends. The CDR3 is CASSLRGGQETQYF. CDR3 DNA: TGTGCCAGCAGCTTGCGAGGAGGGCAAGAGACCCAGTACTTC.

The rearrangement uses TRBV2 and TRBJ2-7; 8 bases fit TRBD2. Germline V gives CDR1 SNHLY, CDR2 FYNNEI. The CDR3 totals 14 residues. Trimming at V came to 7 bases and at J to 5 bases, leaving 10 bases not matched to a gene. The CDR3 region is CASTRQGLVDEQYF. The CDR3 bases are TGTGCCAGCACGAGGCAGGGACTAGTTGACGAGCAGTACTTC.

For this clone: Mismatch with germline at one junction end may stem from a read error. The chain joins TRBV2 to TRBJ1-2, with a weak D call TRBD1 (5 bases). Germline CDR1 and CDR2: SNHLY and FYNNEI. This CDR3 is 13 amino acids long. The CDR3 region is CASSDRAKYGYTF. CDR3 in DNA: TGTGCCAGCAGTGACAGGGCTAAGTATGGCTACACCTTC.

In its sample, this clone was seen once. This chain joins TRBV5-1 and TRBJ2-2; 7 bases agree with TRBD1. V shed 6 bases and J 6 bases; nucleotides not matched to a gene: 8. This CDR3 spans 14 amino acids. Germline V gene sequence: CDR1 SGHRS, CDR2 YFSETQ. The DNA of the CDR3 is TGCGCCAGCAAGGGGGCCAGCGAGGCCGGGGAGCTGTTTTTT. Its protein is CASKGASEAGELFF. Combining the CDR3 with reference TRBV5-1 and TRBJ2-2 gives the whole variable domain KAGVTQTPRYLIKTRGQQVTLSCSPISGHRSVSWYQQTPGQGLQFLFEYFSETQRNKGNFPGRFSGRQFSNSRSEMNVSTLELGDSALYLCASKGASEAGELFFGEGSRLTVL.

The chain has TRBV11-3 and TRBJ2-3, with TRBD1 identical over 10 bases. Germline V gene data show CDR1 as SGHNT and CDR2 as YENEEA. CDR3 length equals 17 residues. V was clipped by 2 bases and J by 1 base; unmatched bases: 6. CDR3 protein: CASSLYAGTGGTDTQYF. The CDR3 DNA is TGTGCCAGCAGCTTATATGCCGGGACAGGGGGCACAGATACGCAGTATTTT.

V usage is TRBV7-5 and J usage is TRBJ2-4; the table's D call of TRBD1 was not tested on the DNA. TRBV7-5 is an annotated pseudogene. This CDR3 has 12 amino acids. CDR3: CARSIPRNIQYF. CDR3 in DNA: TGTGCCAGATCCATCCCCAGAAACATTCAGTACTTC.

This clone was observed a handful of times. The chain couples TRBV5-1 to TRBJ2-5; D uncertain. The CDR3 spans 13 residues. CDR1 is SGHRS, CDR2 YFSETQ, per germline. Deletions cut 0 bases from V and 6 bases from J, with 9 bases between. CDR3 sequence: CASSLVPGQTQYF. DNA for the CDR3: TGCGCCAGCAGCTTGGTCCCAGGTCAGACCCAGTACTTC.

This chain uses TRBV6-5 with TRBJ1-1; 10 nucleotides agree with TRBD1. The CDR3 runs to 15 residues. CDR1 is MNHEY and CDR2 is SVGAGI in the germline V gene. The trim removed 5 bases at V and 5 bases at J, leaving 8 bases unmatched. As DNA, the CDR3 is TGTGCCAGCAGTAGGCACCTGGGACAGGGGACTGAAGCTTTCTTT. Translating it yields CASSRHLGQGTEAFF.

V and J are TRBV18 and TRBJ2-7; the D gene is possibly TRBD1 (6 bases). Germline V lookup: CDR1 KGHSH, CDR2 LQKENI. The CDR3 runs 14 residues. V lost 4 bases to trimming and J lost 2 bases, with 12 bases between them. The CDR3 DNA reads TGTGCCAGCTCACAAGGACAGAGTACCTACGAGCAGTACTTC. Translated: CASSQGQSTYEQYF.

The chain employs TRBV10-3 and TRBJ2-2; 8 bases agree with TRBD2. The CDR3 totals 15 residues. Germline CDR1 reads ENHRY; CDR2 reads SYGVKD. V was clipped by 8 bases and J by 3 bases; unmatched bases: 8. CDR3 in amino acids: CAIQGPGGDTGELFF. The CDR3 coding sequence is TGTGCCATCCAAGGCCCGGGAGGGGACACCGGGGAGCTGTTTTTT.

The chain recombines TRBV20-1 with TRBJ2-7; TRBD2 aligns across 12 bases. V gave up 3 bases and J gave up 5 bases; unmatched junction bases: 8. The CDR3 runs 15 residues. Germline CDR1 reads DFQATT; CDR2 reads SNEGSKA (reference sequence). The chain's CDR3 is CSASSLAGGVNEQYF. The CDR3, as DNA: TGCAGTGCTAGTAGTCTAGCGGGAGGGGTGAACGAGCAGTACTTC.

This clone is a singleton in its sample. J is TRBJ2-7 and V is TRBV5-1, with 9 bases aligning to TRBD1. This CDR3 comprises 15 residues. Trimming cost V 4 bases and J 4 bases; bases outside gene matches: 9. In germline, CDR1 is SGHRS, CDR2 YFSETQ. Written as DNA, the CDR3 is TGCGCCAGCAGCCGCGAACCGGGACAGGGTTACGAGCAGTACTTC. Translating gives CASSREPGQGYEQYF.

The V call is TRBV30, the J call TRBJ1-6; D gene unclear. Germline V gives CDR1 GTSNPN, CDR2 SVGIG (reference sequence). V shed 4 bases and J shed 13 bases, with 11 bases lying between them. This CDR3 spans 11 amino acids. The DNA for the CDR3 is TGTGCCTGGAAGGCAGCGGACCCCCTCCACTTT. This codes for CAWKAADPLHF.

This clone appeared once. J is TRBJ2-7 and V is TRBV5-8, with 11 positions matching TRBD2. The CDR3 length is 18 residues. Unmatched junction bases numbered 15, after V lost 3 bases and J lost 4 bases. CDR1 is SGHTS, CDR2 YDEGEE, per germline. CDR3 DNA: TGTGCCAGCAGCTGGGAAGGGACGGCGGGACTAGCGGATTACGAGCAGTACTTC. Translated, it gives CASSWEGTAGLADYEQYF.

The rearrangement joins TRBV7-9 to TRBJ2-3, with a possible D match to TRBD2 (6 bases). Trimming took off 3 bases at V and 3 bases at J, with 13 bases between the two ends. Germline V gene data show CDR1 as SEHNR and CDR2 as FQNEAQ (reference sequence). This CDR3 has 15 residues. CDR3 coding DNA: TGTGCCAGCAGCTTGTGGCGGGATAGGACAGATACGCAGTATTTT. Protein sequence: CASSLWRDRTDTQYF.

V and J are TRBV10-3 and TRBJ2-5; possibly TRBD2 for D (6 bases). Looked up from germline, CDR1 is ENHRY and CDR2 is SYGVKD. V was shortened by 10 bases and J by 5 bases, with 20 bases between the two germline ends. The CDR3 totals 14 residues. CDR3 bases: TGTGCCACCGAGGTAACCGGGACTGGGGAGACCCAGTACTTC. This encodes CATEVTGTGETQYF.

The V gene is TRBV18, the J gene TRBJ1-1; D remains ambiguous. V was clipped by 0 bases and J by 10 bases, with 12 bases between them. CDR1 and CDR2 (germline): KGHSH, LQKENI. CDR3 length: 13 residues. CDR3 sequence (DNA): TGTGCCAGCTCACCACCGGGCCGCTTAGGAGCTTTCTTT. It is translated as CASSPPGRLGAFF.

J is TRBJ2-6 and V is TRBV5-6; no clear D gene. The CDR3 is 16 residues long. Germline lookup yields CDR1 SGHDT and CDR2 YYEEEE. Trimming took 0 bases from V and 4 from J, leaving 11 bases between them. The CDR3 is CASSLDPGSGANVLTF. DNA of the CDR3: TGTGCCAGCAGCTTGGACCCAGGCTCCGGGGCCAACGTCCTGACTTTC.

On this clone itself: Other nucleotide sequences from this sample produce the same CDR3. The gene calls are TRBV27 and TRBJ2-7; 10 nucleotides match TRBD1. Germline CDR1 is MNHEY and CDR2 is SMNVEV (reference sequence). Losses at the gene ends were 6 bases for V and 4 bases for J; bases not matched to a gene: 6. The CDR3 is 14 residues long. The CDR3 sequence: CASSPGQGFYEQYF. CDR3 in DNA: TGTGCCAGCAGCCCGGGACAGGGGTTTTACGAGCAGTACTTC.

V gene TRBV12-3 or TRBV12-4 combines with J gene TRBJ1-5; TRBD1 matches at 8 bases. The V gene end was trimmed by 10 bases and the J gene end by 5 bases; junction bases not matched to a gene: 7. The CDR3 has 13 residues. Here the CDR3 DNA reads TGTGCCACCTCATTGACAGGGGATCAGCCCCAGCATTTT. This encodes CATSLTGDQPQHF.

The V call is TRBV6-6, the J call TRBJ1-6; 7 positions match TRBD1. The CDR3 runs 19 residues. Germline CDR1 is MNHNY and CDR2 is SVGAGI (reference sequence). V trimming: 5 bases; J trimming: 0 bases; junction bases outside the gene matches: 13. The chain's CDR3 is CASSHATGTARSYNSPLHF. The CDR3 region has the DNA TGTGCCAGCAGTCACGCGACCGGGACAGCCCGCTCCTATAATTCACCCCTCCACTTT.

The genes are TRBV29-1 and TRBJ2-5, with D tentatively TRBD1 (6 bases). The CDR3 extends over 11 amino acids. Trimming removed 8 bases at V and 5 bases at J, with 12 bases between. Per germline, CDR1 SQVTM and CDR2 ANQGSEA. This CDR3 is CSIIQGETQYF. Here the CDR3 DNA reads TGCAGCATTATACAGGGTGAGACCCAGTACTTC. The full variable domain, with the rest looked up from reference TRBV29-1 and TRBJ2-5, is SAVISQKPSRDICQRGTSLTIQCQVDSQVTMMFWYRQQPGQSLTLIATANQGSEATYESGFVIDKFPISRPNLTFSTLTVSNMSPEDSSIYLCSIIQGETQYFGPGTRLLVL.

The V gene is TRBV7-2, the J gene TRBJ2-7; 8 bases line up with TRBD2. The CDR3 sequence is 16 residues long. V shed 1 base and J 4 bases; nucleotides not matched to a gene: 9. From germline, CDR1 is SGHTA and CDR2 FQGNSA. The CDR3 DNA sequence: TGTGCCAGCAGCTTAGGCCCAGCGGGAGCGGGATACGAGCAGTACTTC. This encodes CASSLGPAGAGYEQYF.